This T cell receptor (beta chain) was recorded in a study of regulatory T cells in long-lasting Graves disease. Overall study results and limits: TRBV28, TRBJ1-2 and TRBJ2-5 emerged as the favored segments in persistent disease.

Library construction for TCR beta used iRepertoire HTBI primers and Arm-PCR of CDR3 regions. TCRdb analysed the multiplex PCR reads with MiXCR anew, one entry per CDR3 protein. Of 400,000 to 500,000 distinct CDR3 sequences listed, about 17% are singletons. The sample's time point: newly diagnosed GD, antithyroid drugs for less than 3 months. There was RNA extracted from PBMCs, and the TCR library was made from it. Many counts were recorded for this clonotype. Its antigen is unknown. With V trimmed by 3 bases and J by 4 bases, 6 bases remained unmatched. The CDR3 contains 16 residues. In germline, CDR1 is KGHDR, CDR2 SFDVKD. These data were also filed under a second study, of T cells in Graves' hyperthyroidism and ophthalmopathy. That work contributes: Those with hyperthyroidism were 18 to 65 years old, newly diagnosed, and ill for under 2 months.

The source of this sequence is a woman under 30 with Graves disease. The source material was peripheral blood mononuclear cells (PBMCs), sampled at new diagnosis, from a patient treated with antithyroid drugs. The chain combines TRBV24-1 with TRBJ2-2; 8 bases match TRBD1. CDR3 residues: CATSDPLDRGTGELFF. Written as DNA, the CDR3 is TGTGCCACCAGTGATCCTCTCGACAGGGGCACCGGGGAGCTGTTTTTT.